This TCR beta chain was sequenced in a study of T cell responses to AZD1222 COVID-19 vaccine. Findings and caveats of the study: Repertoires were sampled only after the peak T cell response. White British ancestry dominated among donors, who included more females, and clonal diversity was possibly underestimated.

With regard to this clone: What it binds is not known.

Repertoires were generated with immunoSEQ multiplex PCR, while TCRdb's copy carries only in-frame clones and drops some. The profile covers about 120,000 clones, with 85% to 95% appearing a single time and approximately 1.7% taken by the ten largest. The V gene end was trimmed by 0 bases and the J gene end by 7 bases; junction bases not matched to a gene: 5. Germline V gives CDR1 GTSNPN, CDR2 SVGIG (reference sequence). This CDR3 has 14 residues. The rearrangement joins TRBV30 to TRBJ1-5; 8 bases fit TRBD1. This clonotype originated in an adult in good health. Sequenced material: peripheral blood, taken on day 0 of AZD1222 vaccination. The CDR3 DNA follows: TGTGCCTGGAGTGTATCAGGGGGCCGCCAGCCCCAGCATTTT. It is translated as CAWSVSGGRQPQHF.